This record concerns one T cell receptor (beta chain) sequence. Antigen: not known. CDR1 is MNHNY and CDR2 is SVGAGI in the germline V gene (reference sequence). V lost 0 bases and J lost 5, with 7 bases in between. The CDR3 has 13 amino acids. Method: immunoSEQ multiplex PCR; TCRdb's copy keeps in-frame clones and lacks some. The sample consists of tens of thousands of clones, around three quarters of them appearing once. These data are taken from a study of PD-1 blockade in classical Hodgkin lymphoma. Study as a whole: Patients in the cohort were put on intravenous nivolumab, 3 mg/kg every 2 weeks. Study-wide points: Later analyses included only patients treated at least 1 year post-ASCT.

Every patient experienced relapse after autologous stem cell transplantation, and brentuximab vedotin exposure varied. Patients reached a best response of complete response, partial response or progressive disease. The TCR sequence derives from a human donor with classical Hodgkin lymphoma. The source was peripheral blood mononuclear cells (PBMCs), collected before the second cycle of nivolumab. The gene calls are TRBV6-6 and TRBJ1-1; D is ambiguous. CDR3 bases: TGTGCCAGCAGTTACTCGGGCGCGACTGAAGCTTTCTTT. The encoded protein is CASSYSGATEAFF.